Below are 20 T cell receptor beta chains sequenced from a single sample in a study of blood T cell repertoires in COVID-19 (dated by TCRdb to 2020 to 2022). Library preparation employed the immunoSEQ multiplex PCR assay. This immuneACCESS table, as held by TCRdb, lists in-frame sequences with V and J called but not all clones. Of the missing ones, under half trace to an unresolved V gene in checked studies; the others have no known cause. Counted in this sample were fewer than 150,000 clones; around 90% of them appeared once. Of the sample, roughly 9.6% falls within the top ten clones. The sequenced material came from peripheral blood. These receptors were obtained from a woman over 75 with acute or convalescent COVID-19.

DNA for the CDR3: TGTGCCTGGAGACAGAATTACAATCAGCCCCAGCATTTT. It is translated as CAWRQNYNQPQHF. The V and J genes are TRBV30 and TRBJ1-5; D unresolved. Germline-derived CDR1 and CDR2 are GTSNPN and SVGIG (reference sequence). CDR3 length equals 13 residues. The V end was cut by 3 bases, the J end by 3 bases, with 9 bases between.

The chain recombines TRBV18 with TRBJ1-2; 9 nucleotides line up with TRBD1. The CDR3 loop spans 15 amino acids. V trimming: 4 bases; J trimming: 3 bases; junction bases outside the gene matches: 6. Germline CDR1 reads KGHSH; CDR2 reads LQKENI. The DNA for the CDR3 is TGTGCCAGCTCACAAACAGGGGGCATCGACTATGGCTACACCTTC. Translated: CASSQTGGIDYGYTF.

The rearrangement links TRBV7-9 to TRBJ2-7, with unresolved D. This CDR3 has 14 amino acids. Germline CDR1 and CDR2: SEHNR and FQNEAQ (reference sequence). With 4 bases removed from V and 2 bases from J, the gap between germline ends came to 12 bases. The CDR3 reads CASSSDWLPYEQYF. In DNA form, the CDR3 reads TGTGCCAGCAGCTCCGACTGGCTCCCCTACGAGCAGTACTTC.

This clone was recorded many times. The chain carries TRBV5-6 and TRBJ1-6; TRBD1 matches 11 bases. Germline V gives CDR1 SGHDT, CDR2 YYEEEE. The CDR3 has 15 amino acids. Losses at the gene ends were 0 bases for V and 9 bases for J; bases not matched to a gene: 2. DNA of the CDR3: TGTGCCAGCAGCTTGGGGACAGGGGGCTTTTCACCCCTCCACTTT. Protein product: CASSLGTGGFSPLHF.

The V and J genes are TRBV30 and TRBJ1-3, with D hard to call. V was pared by 5 bases and J by 0 bases, with 5 bases between. This CDR3 has 12 residues. Per germline, CDR1 GTSNPN and CDR2 SVGIG (reference sequence). In nucleotides, the CDR3 is TGTGCCTGGGGTTACTCTGGAAACACCATATATTTT. Its protein product is CAWGYSGNTIYF.

The chain links TRBV4-2 to TRBJ1-2; D ambiguous. Germline V gene data show CDR1 as LGHNA and CDR2 as YNFKEQ. V lost 1 base and J 6 bases, leaving 9 bases between the germline ends. CDR3 length: 13 amino acids. CDR3 DNA: TGTGCCAGCAGCCAAGGGTCGGGGAATGGCTACACCTTC. Encoded protein: CASSQGSGNGYTF.

The chain carries TRBV19 and TRBJ2-3, with a weak D call TRBD1 (6 bases). The CDR3 covers 16 residues. Deletions cut 5 bases from V and 0 bases from J, with 15 bases between. The germline V gene encodes CDR1 LNHDA and CDR2 SQIVND (reference sequence). The CDR3 reads CASSAKTGTSTDTQYF. CDR3 sequence (DNA): TGTGCCAGTAGTGCAAAGACAGGAACTAGCACAGATACGCAGTATTTT.

The CDR3 DNA reads as TGTGCCAGCAGCCACCAGGTAGGAGGCTACACCTTC. This encodes CASSHQVGGYTF. The chain joins TRBV14 to TRBJ1-2; D not resolved. The CDR3 has 12 residues. The germline gives CDR1 SGHDN, CDR2 FVKESK. Trimming shortened V by 3 bases and J by 8 bases, and 10 bases separated the two germline ends. Looking up the rest from reference TRBV14 and TRBJ1-2 gives the full variable domain: EAGVTQFPSHSVIEKGQTVTLRCDPISGHDNLYWYRRVMGKEIKFLLHFVKESKQDESGMPNNRFLAERTGGTYSTLKVQPAELEDSGVYFCASSHQVGGYTFGSGTRLTVV.

The gene calls are TRBV6-5 and TRBJ1-1; TRBD1 matches at 8 bases. V was pared by 6 bases and J by 6 bases, with 12 bases of the junction left unmatched. Looked up from germline, CDR1 is MNHEY and CDR2 is SVGAGI. The CDR3 sequence is 15 residues long. The CDR3 DNA follows: TGTGCCAGCAGCCAGGACAGGGCTAACACTGCTGAAGCTTTCTTT. It codes for CASSQDRANTAEAFF.

Many counts were recorded for this clone. Other DNA variants within this sample encode the same CDR3. The rearrangement joins TRBV30 to TRBJ1-1; a possible D gene is TRBD1 (5 bases). This CDR3 region has 11 residues. Germline-derived CDR1 and CDR2 are GTSNPN and SVGIG (reference sequence). V was cut by 5 bases and J by 5 bases, with 9 bases left in between. CDR3: CAWARGTEAFF. The CDR3 nucleotides are TGTGCCTGGGCCCGGGGGACTGAAGCTTTCTTT.

This chain uses TRBV7-8 with TRBJ1-6; 7 bases map to TRBD1. Germline V gene lookup returns CDR1 SGHVS and CDR2 FQNEAQ. V lost 5 bases, J lost 13 bases, and 8 bases stayed unmatched. The CDR3 covers 13 residues. The CDR3: CASSTQTGDPLHF. The DNA of the CDR3 is TGTGCCAGCAGCACTCAAACAGGGGATCCCCTCCACTTT.

V is TRBV27 and J is TRBJ2-1; tentative D call: TRBD1 (5 bases). Germline CDR1 reads MNHEY; CDR2 reads SMNVEV (reference sequence). V dropped 3 bases and J dropped 0 bases, with 9 bases sitting between them. The CDR3 runs 15 residues. CDR3 sequence: CASSFRQGSYNEQFF. CDR3 nucleotides: TGTGCCAGCAGTTTCCGTCAGGGCTCCTACAATGAGCAGTTCTTC.

This clone is a singleton in its sample. The genes are TRBV7-2 and TRBJ1-1; D may be TRBD1 (5 bases). Trimming shortened V by 6 bases and J by 11 bases, and 19 bases separated the two germline ends. Germline V CDR1 and CDR2: SGHTA, FQGNSA. CDR3 length equals 13 residues. The CDR3, as DNA: TGTGCCAGCAGAGGTGGGGCAGCCCTAAGGGCTTTCTTT. Protein product: CASRGGAALRAFF.

The CDR3 nucleotides are TGTGCCAGCTCAGGGACAGGGCGGACTGAAGCTTTCTTT. Protein product: CASSGTGRTEAFF. The chain has TRBV18 and TRBJ1-1, with 9 nucleotides matching TRBD1. The CDR3 length is 13 residues. With 5 bases clipped from V and 5 bases from J, the junction kept 3 bases outside the gene matches. Germline CDR1 KGHSH, CDR2 LQKENI.

This rearrangement joins TRBV6-5 to TRBJ2-2, with D possibly matching TRBD2 (5 bases). From germline, CDR1 is MNHEY and CDR2 SVGAGI. CDR3 length: 14 residues. V lost 7 bases to trimming and J lost 1 base, with 10 bases between them. CDR3 amino acids: CASTRVRNTGELFF. DNA for the CDR3: TGTGCCAGCACGCGGGTTAGGAACACCGGGGAGCTGTTTTTT.

The V gene is TRBV18, the J gene TRBJ2-6; 8 bases map to TRBD1. The CDR3 loop spans 17 amino acids. V dropped 3 bases and J dropped 2; count of bases not matched to a gene: 6. The V gene's germline CDR1 is KGHSH and CDR2 LQKENI. The CDR3 here is CASSPGQGPPGANVLTF. DNA of the CDR3: TGTGCCAGCTCACCCGGACAGGGCCCACCTGGGGCCAACGTCCTGACTTTC.

The V and J genes are TRBV19 and TRBJ1-2; maybe TRBD1 (5 bases). Trimming left V 6 bases short and J 7 bases short, with 18 bases between. The CDR3 has 14 residues. The V gene's germline CDR1 is LNHDA and CDR2 SQIVND (reference sequence). This chain's CDR3 is CASRVVGQGSGYTF. CDR3 bases: TGTGCCAGTAGAGTGGTGGGGCAGGGAAGTGGCTACACCTTC.

Details on this clone: Other DNA sequences of this sample code for an identical CDR3. V gene TRBV5-4 combines with J gene TRBJ1-2; D may be TRBD1 (6 bases). The CDR3 is 14 residues long. CDR1 and CDR2 from the germline V gene are SGHNT and YYREEE (reference sequence). Trimming pared 0 bases from V and 4 bases from J, leaving 10 bases between. CDR3 sequence (DNA): TGTGCCAGCAGCTTGGGAGGCAGGGGCTATGGCTACACCTTC. It translates to CASSLGGRGYGYTF.

Points on this clone: At one end, the junction sequence differs from germline, possibly due to a read error. The chain is built from TRBV7-7 and TRBJ2-2, with TRBD2 matching 12 bases. CDR3 size: 16 residues. Germline CDR1 is SSHAT and CDR2 is FNYEAQ (reference sequence). The CDR3 coding sequence is TGTGCTAGCAGCAAGACTAGCGGGGGAAAGACCGGGGAGCTGTTTTTT. This encodes CASSKTSGGKTGELFF.

This sequence joins TRBV5-5 and TRBJ2-1; 9 bases line up with TRBD1. CDR1 is SGHKS, CDR2 YYEKEE, per germline (reference sequence). V trimming: 4 bases; J trimming: 7 bases; junction bases outside the gene matches: 12. The CDR3 totals 16 residues. The CDR3 spells CASSGRPGTGWNEQFF. CDR3 sequence (DNA): TGTGCCAGCAGCGGTCGCCCCGGGACAGGGTGGAATGAGCAGTTCTTC.